This is a list of T cell receptor beta chains from one sample in a study of early T cells in non-severe SARS-CoV-2 infection. TCRdb used MiXCR to reprocess the 5' RACE reads, holding one entry per CDR3 protein. This sample has 30,000 to 35,000 distinct CDR3 sequences, with roughly 5.7% found just once. Sequenced input: whole blood. The receptors were gathered from an adult who was a healthcare worker with PCR-confirmed SARS-CoV-2 infection or an uninfected control (not recorded which). CDR3s leave out the opening cysteine and the closing phenylalanine or tryptophan. Each record gives: V gene, clone size, CDR3 protein. Not every row has a clone size; where given, it reads once, few, many or a size class.

TRBV12-3/TRBV12-4	many	ASSDTAGGTEAF
TRBV20-1	medium-sized	SARSSGRADTQY
TRBV29-1	many	SVVRQTNTEAF
TRBV24-1	many	ATSDLGTGATDTQY
TRBV28	many	ASSRQLTADEKLF
TRBV7-2	few	ASSLGTGITNYGYT
TRBV21-1	NA	ASTLPWGDYGYT
TRBV10-3	NA	ATSDGGFLEAF
TRBV30	many	AWRTGGFSGNTIY
TRBV11-2	many	ASSIIAEQETQY
TRBV20-1	many	SALTGTFTDTQY
TRBV6-5	many	ASRRTGELF
TRBV5-1	many	ASRRDYNEQF
TRBV24-1	medium-sized	ATSDLSTDTQY
TRBV24-1	many	ATSDGPVEVYEQY